This TCR beta chain was recovered during a study of cytomegalovirus exposure and HLA in healthy donors. The study's findings and limits: Later work showed greater clonal expansion in HLA-associated TCR beta chains than in equally common others.

A note on this clone: Its antigen is still unknown.

The CDR3 extends over 16 amino acids. Trimming removed 6 bases from V and 0 bases from J; junction bases left unmatched: 11. 13 Jbeta primers and 60 Vbeta primers were used for the PCR. Data came from immunoSEQ multiplex PCR; TCRdb stores just in-frame clones and leaves some out. The sample records roughly 160,000 clones, just under 80% being singletons. Sequencing was performed on PBMCs. This chain links TRBV23-1 with TRBJ2-7; 7 positions match TRBD1. TRBV23-1 is noted as an ORF with a role that remains uncertain. This TCR was sampled from a woman aged 45-65 years in good health and CMV-seropositive. Here the CDR3 DNA reads TGCGCCAGCAGCCCTCCGACAGGGATAAGCTCCTACGAGCAGTACTTC. Translation: CASSPPTGISSYEQYF.